The present T cell receptor beta chain was sequenced within a study of cytomegalovirus exposure and HLA in healthy donors. On the study more broadly: Counted in an early data release were about 86 million unique TCRs from HLA-typed donors. Genetic ancestry analysis placed around four fifths of the 300 to 500 donors that were genotyped in the Caucasian-associated cluster. Study outcomes and limitations: Three CMV-associated chains were confirmed in vitro to be specific for CMV antigens.

Donors counted as nominally healthy when sampled, yet unrecorded immune exposures were likely. A word on this clone: Its specificity is unknown.

The PCR used 60 Vbeta and 13 Jbeta primers. Only in-frame clones appear in the TCRdb table, and some are missing; sequencing was by immunoSEQ multiplex PCR. The table shows some 120,000 clones, with approximately 68% occurring only once. This sequence originates from a man aged 25-45 years in good health and CMV-seropositive. The source material was PBMCs.

The CDR3 loop is CASSPKRLALSYEQYF. The CDR3 DNA reads TGTGCCAGCAGCCCGAAGCGACTAGCGCTTTCCTACGAGCAGTACTTC. The chain carries TRBV11-1 and TRBJ2-7; 8 bases align to TRBD2. V lost 5 bases and J lost 1; bases outside the gene matches: 10. Germline V gene data show CDR1 as SGHAT and CDR2 as FQDESV (reference sequence). The CDR3 has 16 residues.